The next 30 T cell receptor gamma chains were all read from a single sample in a study of γδ T cells in repeated Plasmodium falciparum infection. Gammadelta T cells were flow-sorted from PBMC into Vgamma9/Vdelta2+ and Vdelta2-negative populations for bulk analysis. TCRdb re-processed the multiplex PCR reads using CATT. The data contain approximately 5,200 gamma-chain clones, 3% to 4% of them singletons. Sequencing used gamma-delta T cells from blood. The origin of the receptors is a pool of human donors (malaria-infected and uninfected, not separated).

Worth noting for this clone: The DNA is left out, because the CDR3 cannot be placed on it with certainty; the CDR3 is given as TCRdb lists it. TRGV9 is the V gene, and the J gene was not called. The V gene's germline CDR1 is GITISATS and CDR2 ISYDGTV (reference sequence). Inclusive of both ends, the CDR3 amounts to 33 amino acids. The CDR3 here is CACDTKGPDRISGIRAFCTQHGQMFFGTGIKLF.

This clone was picked up a small number of times. Since a far larger clone is one base different, this is likely a read error. The same CDR3 can be traced to other DNA sequences in this sample. With the J gene uncalled, the V gene is TRGV8. The CDR3 covers 32 residues. The V gene's germline CDR1 is VENAVY and CDR2 YDSYNSRV. The CDR3 bases are TGTGCCACCTGGGATGGAGACTTTATTATAAGAAACTCCTTGGCAGTGGAACAACACTTGTTGTCACAGGTAAGTATCGGAAGAATACAACATTTC. It specifies CATWDGDFIIRNSLAVEQHLLSQVSIGRIQHF.

This clone was counted ten times or more. With a far larger clone one base away, a read error is the likely cause. Other DNA sequences in the sample encode the same CDR3. CDR3 nucleotides: TGTGCCACCTGGGATGGGCCAGGGGACTATTATAAGAAACTCTTT. This sequence encodes CATWDGPGDYYKKLF. This sequence joins TRGV4 and TRGJ1 or TRGJ2. V shed 0 bases and J 4 bases; nucleotides not matched to a gene: 9. The CDR3 is 15 amino acids. CDR1 is EGSTGY and CDR2 is YDSYTSSV in the germline V gene.

To note about this clone: TCRdb shows a much larger clone's protein in place of this DNA's translation, and the two differ at residue 4, likely through a read error; the protein shown is translated from the DNA. This sequence joins TRGV9 and TRGJ1 or TRGJ2. As TCRdb names no J gene, one was assigned here on the basis of a DNA match to germline. J gave up 2 bases and V 7 bases, and 8 bases lay outside the gene matches. This CDR3 is 13 amino acids long. Germline V lookup: CDR1 GITISATS, CDR2 ISYDGTV (reference sequence). CDR3 DNA sequence: TGTGCCTTGTGTGAGCCACATTATTATAAGAAACTCTTT. Amino acid sequence: CALCEPHYYKKLF.

Only a few counts were recorded for this clone. TCRdb's protein, taken from a much larger clone, differs from this DNA's translation at residue 12, likely owing to a read error; the protein displayed comes from the DNA. The J gene is uncalled and the V gene is TRGV9. Germline V gene sequence: CDR1 GITISATS, CDR2 ISYDGTV (reference sequence). The CDR3 is 14 amino acids. The CDR3 sequence is CALWEPMGYYKELF. CDR3 DNA sequence: TGTGCCTTGTGGGAGCCGATGGGTTATTATAAGGAACTCTTT.

Only a few counts were recorded for this clone. This DNA's translation differs at residue 6 from TCRdb's protein, which comes from a much larger clone; a read error is likely, and the protein shown is translated from the DNA. The chain recombines TRGV9 with TRGJ1 or TRGJ2. TCRdb records no J gene; here it was assigned by comparing the DNA to germline. The trim removed 2 bases at V and 10 bases at J, leaving 5 bases unmatched. Germline-derived CDR1 and CDR2 are GITISATS and ISYDGTV (reference sequence). CDR3 size: 11 residues. CDR3 DNA sequence: TGTGCCTTGTGGGAGGCGTTGAAGAAACTCTTT. This gives the protein CALWEALKKLF.

This clone came up a few times. TCRdb's entry gives the protein of a much larger clone, which mismatches this DNA's translation at residue 11, likely from a read error; the protein reported here is translated from the DNA. The chain employs TRGV9 and TRGJP. Looked up from germline, CDR1 is GITISATS and CDR2 is ISYDGTV (reference sequence). The CDR3 totals 17 residues. CDR3 amino acids: CALWEPLQELSKKIKVF. Written as DNA, the CDR3 is TGTGCCTTGTGGGAGCCTTTGCAAGAGTTGAGCAAAAAAATCAAGGTATTT.

J is TRGJP and V is TRGV9. The J gene, left out of TCRdb, was set here by checking the DNA against germline. This CDR3 is built from 19 residues. Germline-derived CDR1 and CDR2 are GITISATS and ISYDGTV (reference sequence). The V gene end was trimmed by 3 bases and the J gene end by 4 bases; junction bases not matched to a gene: 12. CDR3 DNA: TGTGCCTTGTGGGAGCCCATGGGTCCTCAAGAGTTGGGCAAAAAAATCAAGGTATTT. It translates to CALWEPMGPQELGKKIKVF.

As regards this clone: A far larger clone is a single base away, which makes a read error likely. This CDR3 is also generated by other DNA sequences in the sample. The J gene is TRGJ1 or TRGJ2, the V gene TRGV2. The CDR3 consists of 14 residues. The V gene's germline CDR1 is EGSNGY and CDR2 YDSYNSKV. The trim removed 4 bases at V and 9 bases at J, leaving 15 bases unmatched. The CDR3 reads CATWDGRSRTKKLF. The CDR3 DNA reads TGTGCCACCTGGGATGGGCGATCGAGGACTAAGAAACTCTTT.

Notes on this clone: The protein held in TCRdb is that of a much larger clone and does not match this DNA's translation at residue 3, likely because of a read error; the protein shown is translated from the DNA. CDR3 bases: TGTGCCGCCTGGGACTGGAGTAGTGATTGGATCAAGACGTTT. Translation: CAAWDWSSDWIKTF. This chain connects TRGV5 to TRGJP2. Germline assignment: CDR1 VINAFY and CDR2 YDVSNSKD. The CDR3 loop spans 14 amino acids.

This clone was found a few times. A read error is the likely source, as a far larger clone sits one nucleotide away. The chain combines TRGV8 with TRGJ1 or TRGJ2. Assignment of the J gene here rests on matching the DNA to germline, because TCRdb gives none. The CDR3 is 13 amino acids. Germline-derived CDR1 and CDR2 are VENAVY and YDSYNSRV. The CDR3 sequence is CATWVQDYYKKLF. CDR3 coding DNA: TGCGCCACCTGGGTTCAGGATTATTATAAGAAACTCTTT.

The J gene is TRGJP, the V gene TRGV9. Germline trimming cut 4 bases from V and 18 bases from J; bases unmatched to any gene: 0. Germline CDR1 is GITISATS and CDR2 is ISYDGTV (reference sequence). CDR3 size: 10 residues. This CDR3 is CALWEKIKVF. CDR3 nucleotide sequence: TGTGCCTTGTGGGAAAAAATCAAGGTATTT.

This clone showed up just a few times. This DNA translates differently at residue 10 from the TCRdb protein, which is that of a much larger clone; a read error is likely, and the protein shown is the DNA's own translation. The chain uses TRGV4 and TRGJP1. This CDR3 region has 16 residues. Trimming took 4 bases from V and 6 from J; bases not matched to a gene: 14. Germline CDR1 and CDR2: EGSTGY and YDSYTSSV. The CDR3 bases are TGTGCCACCTGGGAGGGGGTATGGGGCTCTGGTTGGTTCAAGATATTT. Residues: CATWEGVWGSGWFKIF.

Ten or more counts support this clone. It is likely a read error: a sequence one base away is far more abundant. The chain uses TRGV9 and TRGJP. This CDR3 has 17 residues. Per germline, CDR1 GITISATS and CDR2 ISYDGTV (reference sequence). CDR3 residues: CALWEVRLELGEKIKVF. As DNA, the CDR3 is TGTGCCTTGTGGGAGGTGCGTTTGGAGTTGGGCGAAAAAATCAAGGTATTT.

This clone was found a few times. It is likely a read error: a sequence one base away is far more abundant. The same CDR3 is also encoded by other DNA sequences in this sample. V gene TRGV9 combines with J gene TRGJP. Since TCRdb gives no J gene, matching the DNA to germline was used here to assign it. Germline V gene sequence: CDR1 GITISATS, CDR2 ISYDGTV (reference sequence). This CDR3 region has 17 residues. DNA of the CDR3: TGTGCTTTGTGGGAGGGTACTTACGAGTTGGGCAAAAAAATCAAGGTATTT. This encodes CALWEGTYELGKKIKVF.

In the case of this clone: One base separates it from a far larger clone, so it is likely a read error. Other DNA sequences from this sample encode an identical CDR3 as well. The chain recombines TRGV9 with TRGJ1 or TRGJ2. TCRdb supplies no J gene; here it was assigned by aligning the nucleotide sequence to germline. This CDR3 comprises 10 residues. Germline V CDR1 and CDR2: GITISATS, ISYDGTV (reference sequence). The CDR3 region is CALWTVKKLF. The CDR3 DNA reads TGTGCCCTGTGGACAGTTAAGAAACTCTTT.

Points on this clone: TCRdb has a much larger clone's protein, which differs at residue 12 from the translation of this DNA, likely because of a read error; what is shown is the protein translated from the DNA. The CDR3 region has the DNA TGTGCCTTGTGGGAGGTCTGGCCTGTTTACTCGGATTATTATAAGAAACTCTTT. Its translation is CALWEVWPVYSDYYKKLF. The chain links TRGV9 to TRGJ1 or TRGJ2. Matching the DNA to germline supplied the J gene, which TCRdb does not give. CDR1 and CDR2 (germline): GITISATS, ISYDGTV (reference sequence). Germline trimming cut 1 base from V and 2 bases from J; bases unmatched to any gene: 17. This CDR3 is 18 amino acids long.

This clone was seen a handful of times. A far more abundant clone sits one base away, making this likely a read error. Other DNA sequences in this sample translate to the same CDR3. No J gene call was made, and the V gene is TRGV9. The germline V gene has CDR1 GITISATS and CDR2 ISYDGTV (reference sequence). The CDR3 is 12 amino acids. DNA of the CDR3: TGTGCCTTGTGGGAGGTGCTGGGACAGAAGCTCTTT. Protein product: CALWEVLGQKLF.

CDR3 loop: CALWDSRELGKKIKVF. The CDR3 nucleotides read TGTGCCTTGTGGGACTCGAGAGAGTTGGGCAAAAAAATCAAGGTATTT. V usage is TRGV9 and J usage is TRGJP. TCRdb is silent on the J gene; assignment here came from matching the DNA to germline. Per germline, CDR1 GITISATS and CDR2 ISYDGTV (reference sequence). V lost 4 bases, J lost 6 bases, and 6 bases stayed unmatched. The CDR3 loop spans 16 amino acids.

A few counts support this clone. This likely stems from a read error, as it lies one base from a far larger clone. This sample includes further DNA sequences coding for the same CDR3. This chain links TRGV4 with TRGJ1 or TRGJ2. The CDR3 covers 15 residues. Germline-derived CDR1 and CDR2 are EGSTGY and YDSYTSSV. The chain's CDR3 is CATWDKRGNYYKKLF. The CDR3 DNA reads TGTGCCACCTGGGATAAAAGGGGGAATTATTACAAGAAACTCTTT.

This clone is medium-sized by share. The V gene is TRGV4, the J gene TRGJ1 or TRGJ2. The length of the CDR3 is 12 residues. Germline values: CDR1 EGSTGY, CDR2 YDSYTSSV. Trimming removed 4 bases from V and 10 bases from J; junction bases left unmatched: 10. CDR3 nucleotides: TGTGCCACCTGGGACGGGCCCTTGAAGAAACTCTTT. Translation: CATWDGPLKKLF.

This clone showed up just a few times. With a far larger clone one base away, a read error is the likely cause. At the DNA level, this CDR3 is encoded by other sequences in the same sample as well. V usage is TRGV9 and J usage is TRGJP. Germline values: CDR1 GITISATS, CDR2 ISYDGTV (reference sequence). The CDR3 has 15 residues. This CDR3 reads CALWKRELGKKIKVF. The CDR3 DNA follows: TGTGCCTTGTGGAAGCGTGAGTTGGGCAAAAAGATCAAGGTATTT.

This clone has more than one count but fewer than ten. This likely reflects a read error, since a far larger clone is one base away. Other DNA sequences of this sample code for an identical CDR3. The chain carries TRGV9 and TRGJP. No J gene was available from TCRdb, and it was assigned here by a germline match of the DNA. The CDR3 has 17 residues. Germline V CDR1 and CDR2: GITISATS, ISYDGTV (reference sequence). CDR3 DNA: TGTGCCTTGTGGGAGGTGCGGGATGAGTTGGGCAAAAAGATCAAGGTATTT. Translation: CALWEVRDELGKKIKVF.

This clone occurred many times. The chain recombines TRGV9 with TRGJP. The CDR3 is 16 amino acids. V was pared by 2 bases and J by 8 bases, with 6 bases of the junction left unmatched. Per the germline V gene, CDR1 is GITISATS and CDR2 is ISYDGTV (reference sequence). CDR3 nucleotide sequence: TGTGCCTTGTGGGAGGCGACCCAGTTGGGCAAAAAAATCAAGGTATTT. Translated: CALWEATQLGKKIKVF.

This chain uses TRGV9 with TRGJP. TCRdb leaves out the J gene; it was filled in here by matching the DNA to germline. The CDR3 totals 16 residues. Losses at the gene ends were 4 bases for V and 7 bases for J; bases not matched to a gene: 7. CDR1 GITISATS and CDR2 ISYDGTV come from the germline V gene (reference sequence). The CDR3 spells CALWDPSELGKKIKVF. DNA of the CDR3: TGTGCCTTGTGGGATCCATCCGAGTTGGGCAAAAAAATCAAGGTATTT.

Note on this clone: The mismatch at residue 5 between this DNA's translation and the TCRdb protein of a much larger clone likely reflects a read error; the protein shown is translated from the DNA. This sequence joins TRGV9 and TRGJ1 or TRGJ2. CDR1 and CDR2 (germline): GITISATS, ISYDGTV (reference sequence). The J segment lost 10 bases and the V segment lost 10 bases, leaving 13 bases of the junction unmatched. The CDR3 extends over 11 amino acids. This chain's CDR3 is CAFKCYWKKLF. The CDR3 region has the DNA TGTGCCTTCAAGTGTTATTGGAAGAAACTCTTT.

This clone has just a few counts. TCRdb assigns this DNA the protein of a much larger clone, which departs from its translation at residue 5; this likely reflects a read error, and the protein shown comes from translating the DNA. The V call is TRGV9, the J call TRGJP. Germline values: CDR1 GITISATS, CDR2 ISYDGTV (reference sequence). V was pared by 6 bases and J by 7 bases, with 6 bases of the junction left unmatched. CDR3 length equals 15 residues. The CDR3 sequence is CALWRRELGKKIKVF. The CDR3 nucleotides are TGTGCCTTGTGGAGGCGTGAGTTGGGCAAAAAAATCAAGGTATTT.

This clone was picked up a small number of times. TCRdb's protein, taken from a much larger clone, differs from this DNA's translation at residue 5, likely owing to a read error; the protein displayed comes from the DNA. Other DNA sequences in this specimen translate into the identical CDR3. V usage is TRGV9 and J usage is TRGJP. As TCRdb names no J gene, one was assigned here on the basis of a DNA match to germline. The germline V gene encodes CDR1 GITISATS and CDR2 ISYDGTV (reference sequence). V shed 5 bases, J shed 7 bases, and the junction held 5 bases outside the gene matches. This CDR3 comprises 15 residues. In DNA form, the CDR3 reads TGTGCCTTGTGGGGTTCCGAGTTGGGCAAAAAAATCAAGGTATTT. Translated: CALWGSELGKKIKVF.

This clone showed up just a few times. A single base is all that separates this from a far larger clone, so a read error is likely. The chain couples TRGV9 to TRGJ1 or TRGJ2. The J gene comes from matching the DNA to germline here; TCRdb lacks it. The CDR3 extends over 14 amino acids. CDR1 is GITISATS, CDR2 ISYDGTV, per germline (reference sequence). The CDR3 here is CALWEVFDYYKKLF. CDR3 in DNA: TGTGCCCTGTGGGAGGTGTTTGATTATTATAAGAAACTCTTT.

In the case of this clone: The DNA is left out, because the CDR3 cannot be placed on it with certainty; the CDR3 is given as TCRdb lists it. CDR3 in amino acids: CATWTGQGNSLAVEQHLLSQVSIGRIQHF. Called V gene: TRGV5; the J gene was not called. The CDR3 is 29 amino acids in total, end residues counted. Germline CDR1 and CDR2: VINAFY and YDVSNSKD.